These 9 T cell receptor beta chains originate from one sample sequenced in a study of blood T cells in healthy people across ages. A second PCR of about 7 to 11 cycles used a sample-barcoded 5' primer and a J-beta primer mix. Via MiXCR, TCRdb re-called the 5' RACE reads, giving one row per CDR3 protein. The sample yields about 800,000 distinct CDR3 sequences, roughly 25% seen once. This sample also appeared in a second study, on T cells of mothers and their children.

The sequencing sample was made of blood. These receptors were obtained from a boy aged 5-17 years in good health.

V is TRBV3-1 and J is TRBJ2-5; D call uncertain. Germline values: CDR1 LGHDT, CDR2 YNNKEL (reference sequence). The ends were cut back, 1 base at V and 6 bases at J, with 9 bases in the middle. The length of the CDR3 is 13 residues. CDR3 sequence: CASSQGLMKTQYF. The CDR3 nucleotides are TGTGCCAGCAGCCAAGGTTTAATGAAGACCCAGTACTTC.

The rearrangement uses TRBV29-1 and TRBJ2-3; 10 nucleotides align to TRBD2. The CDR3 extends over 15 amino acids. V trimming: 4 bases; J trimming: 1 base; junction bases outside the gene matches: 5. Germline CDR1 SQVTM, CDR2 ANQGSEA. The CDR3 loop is CSVVGLAGGTDTQYF. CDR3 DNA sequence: TGCAGCGTTGTGGGGCTAGCGGGAGGCACAGATACGCAGTATTTT.

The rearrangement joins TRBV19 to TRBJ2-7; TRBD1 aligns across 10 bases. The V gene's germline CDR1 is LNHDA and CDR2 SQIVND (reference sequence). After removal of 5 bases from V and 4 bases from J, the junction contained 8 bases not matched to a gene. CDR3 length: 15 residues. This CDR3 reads CASSHPGQGTYEQYF. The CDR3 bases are TGTGCCAGTAGTCACCCGGGACAGGGGACTTACGAGCAGTACTTC.

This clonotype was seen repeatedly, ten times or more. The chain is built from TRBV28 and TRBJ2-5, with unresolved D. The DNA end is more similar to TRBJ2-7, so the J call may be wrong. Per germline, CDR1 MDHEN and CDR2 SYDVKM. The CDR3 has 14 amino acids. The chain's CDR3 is CASSPNLDSYEQYF. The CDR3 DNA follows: TGTGCCAGCAGCCCTAACCTAGACTCCTACGAGCAGTACTTC.

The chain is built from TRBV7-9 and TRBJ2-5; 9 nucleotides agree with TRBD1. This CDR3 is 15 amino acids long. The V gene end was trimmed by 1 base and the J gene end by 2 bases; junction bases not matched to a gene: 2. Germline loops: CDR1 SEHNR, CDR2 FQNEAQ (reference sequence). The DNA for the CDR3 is TGTGCCAGCAGCTTAGGGGACAGGGAACAAGAGACCCAGTACTTC. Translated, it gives CASSLGDREQETQYF.

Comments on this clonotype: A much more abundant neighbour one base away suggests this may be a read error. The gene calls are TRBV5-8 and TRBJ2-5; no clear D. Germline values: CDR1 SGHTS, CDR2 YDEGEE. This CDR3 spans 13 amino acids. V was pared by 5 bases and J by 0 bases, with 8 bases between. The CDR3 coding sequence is TGTGCCAGCAGGAGACGGTACCAAGAGACCCAGTACTTC. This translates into CASRRRYQETQYF.

CDR3 sequence (DNA): TGTGCCAGCAGTTTACTCGGGACAGTGACCTCCCAAAGCTATGGCTACACCTTC. Encoded protein: CASSLLGTVTSQSYGYTF. The V and J genes are TRBV27 and TRBJ1-2, with 7 bases fitting TRBD1. This CDR3 spans 18 amino acids. Trimming took 2 bases from V and 4 from J; bases not matched to a gene: 16. The germline gives CDR1 MNHEY, CDR2 SMNVEV (reference sequence).

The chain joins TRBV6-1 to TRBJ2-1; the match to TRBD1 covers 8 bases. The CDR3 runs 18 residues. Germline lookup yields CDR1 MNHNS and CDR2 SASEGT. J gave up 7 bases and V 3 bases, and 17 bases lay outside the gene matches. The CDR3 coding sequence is TGTGCCAGCAGTGACCCCTTTCTTCCGGGACAGGTGGTAAATGAGCAGTTCTTC. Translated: CASSDPFLPGQVVNEQFF.

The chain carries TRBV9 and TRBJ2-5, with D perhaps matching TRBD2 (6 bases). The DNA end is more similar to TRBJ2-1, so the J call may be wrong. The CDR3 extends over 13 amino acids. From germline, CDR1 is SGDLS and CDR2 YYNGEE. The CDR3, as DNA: TGTGCCAGCAGCGTAGACGGGAGAGGTGAGCAGTTCTTC. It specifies CASSVDGRGEQFF.